This T cell receptor (beta chain) emerged from a study of T cells after yellow fever vaccination. Study-level results: Boosting was followed by the reappearance of most primary-vaccination clones (around 96% CD4, about 90% CD8). Although most clonotypes did not, a small share appeared in both CD4 and CD8 compartments.

The CDR3 covers 17 residues. CDR1 is SGHVS, CDR2 FNYEAQ, per germline. Regarding this clonotype: Antigen: not known. A read error is possible here, since a much larger clone lies one base away.

Production of TCR cDNA was by 5'RACE template switching, which also added a universal primer site and UMIs. TCRdb independently ran MiXCR on the 5' RACE reads; one entry per CDR3 protein. This repertoire shows about 220,000 distinct CDR3 sequences, around 3.1% found once; its top ten account for 3.2%. The origin of this receptor is a young man who received the YFV17D yellow fever vaccine. The V and J genes are TRBV7-6 and TRBJ2-1; TRBD2 aligns across 8 bases. The sample here was CD4+ T cells sorted from PBMCs, taken 10 days after the yellow fever booster vaccination. Here the CDR3 reads CTSSLESKRGYYNEQFF. As DNA, the CDR3 is TGTACCAGCAGCTTAGAGAGCAAGCGGGGGTATTACAATGAGCAGTTCTTC.